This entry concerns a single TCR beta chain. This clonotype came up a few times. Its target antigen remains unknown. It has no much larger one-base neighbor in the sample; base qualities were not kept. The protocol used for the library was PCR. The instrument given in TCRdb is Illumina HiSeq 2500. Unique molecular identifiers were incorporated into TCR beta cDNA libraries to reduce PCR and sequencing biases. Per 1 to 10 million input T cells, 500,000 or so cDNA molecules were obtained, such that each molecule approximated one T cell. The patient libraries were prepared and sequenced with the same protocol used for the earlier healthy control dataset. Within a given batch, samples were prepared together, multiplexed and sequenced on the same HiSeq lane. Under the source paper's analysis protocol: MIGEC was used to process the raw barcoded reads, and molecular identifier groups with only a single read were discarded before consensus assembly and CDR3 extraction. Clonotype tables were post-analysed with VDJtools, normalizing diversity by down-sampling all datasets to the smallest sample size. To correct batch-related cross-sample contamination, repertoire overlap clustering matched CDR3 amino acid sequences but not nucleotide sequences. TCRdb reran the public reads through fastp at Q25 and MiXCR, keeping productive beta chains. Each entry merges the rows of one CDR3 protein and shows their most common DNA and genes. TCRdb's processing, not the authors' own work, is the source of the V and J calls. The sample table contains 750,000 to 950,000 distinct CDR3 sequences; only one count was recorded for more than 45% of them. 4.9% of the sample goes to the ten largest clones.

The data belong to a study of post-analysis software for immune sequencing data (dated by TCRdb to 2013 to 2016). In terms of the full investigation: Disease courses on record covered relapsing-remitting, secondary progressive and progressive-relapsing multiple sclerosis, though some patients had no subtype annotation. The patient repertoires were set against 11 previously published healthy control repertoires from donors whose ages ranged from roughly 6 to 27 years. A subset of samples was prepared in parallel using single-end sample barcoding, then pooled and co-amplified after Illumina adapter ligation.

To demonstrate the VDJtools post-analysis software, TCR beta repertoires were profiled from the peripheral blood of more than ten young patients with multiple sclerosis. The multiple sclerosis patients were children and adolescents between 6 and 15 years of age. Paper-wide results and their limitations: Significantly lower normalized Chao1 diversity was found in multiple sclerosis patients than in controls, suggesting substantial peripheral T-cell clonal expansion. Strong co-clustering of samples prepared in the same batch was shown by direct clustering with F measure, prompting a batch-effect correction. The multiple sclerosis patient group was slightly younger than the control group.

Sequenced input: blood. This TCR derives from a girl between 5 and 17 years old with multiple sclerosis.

The CDR3 corresponds to CAIRTSGRGEQFF. The DNA sequence follows: TGTGCCATCAGGACTAGCGGGAGGGGGGAGCAGTTCTTC. In this chain, TRBV10-3 is recombined with TRBJ2-1, and 14 bases in between align with TRBD2. V trim: 6 bases; J trim: 10 bases; unmatched bases: 2. From the germline V gene, CDR1 is ENHRY and CDR2 is SYGVKD. The CDR3, cysteine through phenylalanine, is 13 amino acids long. Here the CDR3 DNA is all that survives: 39 bases in frame from base 1.